These 16 T cell receptor beta chains came from one sample sequenced in a study of T-cell memory formation after mild COVID-19. TCRdb called the 5' RACE reads again in MiXCR, with one record for every CDR3 protein. This repertoire shows approximately 340,000 distinct CDR3 sequences, 15% to 20% found once; its top ten account for 20% to 25%. The material sequenced was PBMCs or a T cell subset sorted from them (not recorded which). These receptors came from a man younger than 35 who had mild COVID-19 (a few samples of this study predate the infection). Cell type and time point are not known.

This clonotype turned up a few times. V usage is TRBV10-3 and J usage is TRBJ2-4; D gene unclear. Germline-derived CDR1 and CDR2 are ENHRY and SYGVKD. Trimming took 4 bases from V and 1 from J, leaving 17 bases between them. This CDR3 spans 17 amino acids. CDR3 in amino acids: CAISATIGMRAKNIQYF. For the CDR3, the DNA is TGTGCCATCAGTGCGACGATAGGGATGAGGGCCAAAAACATTCAGTACTTC.

For this clonotype: This may be a read error, as it is one base from a much larger clone. The V call is TRBV25-1, the J call TRBJ2-1; 8 nucleotides line up with TRBD1. J gave up 4 bases and V 9 bases, and 5 bases lay outside the gene matches. Germline assignment: CDR1 MGHDK and CDR2 SYGVNS. The CDR3 loop spans 13 amino acids. This CDR3 reads CARGDRSYNEQFF. For the CDR3, the DNA is TGTGCCAGAGGGGACAGGAGTTACAATGAGCAGTTCTTC.

The V gene is TRBV11-2, the J gene TRBJ2-7, with 8 bases lining up with TRBD2. Losses at the gene ends were 7 bases for V and 1 base for J; bases not matched to a gene: 6. CDR3 length: 14 amino acids. The V gene's germline CDR1 is SGHAT and CDR2 FQNNGV. The CDR3 reads CASNTTGGSYEQYV. In nucleotides, the CDR3 is TGTGCCAGCAACACGACGGGGGGGTCCTACGAGCAGTACGTC.

This clonotype has a handful of counts. The chain is built from TRBV10-3 and TRBJ1-5; TRBD1 might be the D (5 bases). The CDR3 covers 15 residues. The V and J ends lost 4 bases and 2 bases respectively, with 12 bases between them. Germline assignment: CDR1 ENHRY and CDR2 SYGVKD. The DNA for the CDR3 is TGTGCCATCAGTGCCGGAGGGGCCGGCAATCAGCCCCAGCATTTT. Protein product: CAISAGGAGNQPQHF.

This clonotype was picked up a small number of times. This sequence joins TRBV7-2 and TRBJ2-3, with D perhaps assigned TRBD1 or TRBD2 (6 bases each). Per germline, CDR1 SGHTA and CDR2 FQGNSA. V lost 5 bases and J lost 0, with 27 bases in between. The CDR3 covers 20 residues. In DNA, the CDR3 is TGTGCCAGCAGCCCCCGGTTGGGGGGCCCCCCCCCCCATAGCACAGATACGCAGTATTTT. Its protein is CASSPRLGGPPPHSTDTQYF.

This clonotype was detected a few times. This rearrangement joins TRBV5-6 to TRBJ1-3, with D unresolved. There are 14 residues in the CDR3. Trimming pared 4 bases from V and 0 bases from J, leaving 8 bases between. From germline, CDR1 is SGHDT and CDR2 YYEEEE. The CDR3 nucleotides read TGTGCCAGCAGCCGGGCAGGCTCTGGAAACACCATATATTTT. This codes for CASSRAGSGNTIYF.

This chain joins TRBV10-2 and TRBJ1-1, with TRBD1 matching 7 bases. J lost 2 bases, V lost 7 bases, and 4 bases had no gene match. The CDR3 extends over 13 amino acids. Per the germline V gene, CDR1 is WSHSY and CDR2 is SAAADI. The CDR3 sequence is CASTDRENTEAFF. The CDR3 coding sequence is TGCGCCAGCACCGACAGGGAAAACACTGAAGCTTTCTTT.

The V call is TRBV20-1, the J call TRBJ1-1, with D unclear. The CDR3 spans 12 residues. Trimming took 5 bases from V and 5 from J, leaving 12 bases between them. CDR1 is DFQATT and CDR2 is SNEGSKA in the germline V gene (reference sequence). CDR3 loop: CSAPGVGTEAFF. The CDR3 nucleotides are TGCAGTGCTCCAGGTGTGGGAACTGAAGCTTTCTTT.

This clonotype was recorded a few times. J is TRBJ2-6 and V is TRBV6-5; D is ambiguous. This CDR3 comprises 14 residues. Per the germline V gene, CDR1 is MNHEY and CDR2 is SVGAGI. V was cut by 0 bases and J by 13 bases, with 13 bases left in between. The CDR3 sequence is CASSYSSLSMVLTF. In DNA, the CDR3 is TGTGCCAGCAGTTACTCTTCACTGTCCATGGTCCTGACTTTC.

The chain recombines TRBV4-3 with TRBJ2-1; D unresolved. Germline CDR1 LGHNA, CDR2 YSLEER. The CDR3 extends over 16 amino acids. With 1 base removed from V and 1 base from J, the gap between germline ends came to 11 bases. The CDR3 loop reads CASSQVKGRSYNEQFF. CDR3 bases: TGCGCCAGCAGCCAAGTTAAGGGTAGGTCCTACAATGAGCAGTTCTTC.

The chain combines TRBV14 with TRBJ2-5; no clear D gene. Germline V gives CDR1 SGHDN, CDR2 FVKESK. Trimming cost V 3 bases and J 1 base, with 21 bases left between them. The CDR3 length is 18 residues. The CDR3 DNA is TGTGCCAGCAGCCATCCCACCCATACGCGGCGCGGCCAAGAGACCCAGTACTTC. It codes for CASSHPTHTRRGQETQYF.

The rearrangement links TRBV6-5 to TRBJ1-6; D remains unclear. Germline V gene data show CDR1 as MNHEY and CDR2 as SVGAGI. Trimming stripped 5 bases from V and 4 bases from J, with 6 bases between. The CDR3 consists of 13 residues. CDR3 in DNA: TGTGCCAGCAGTGACGGTTATAATTCACCCCTCCACTTT. It encodes CASSDGYNSPLHF.

The chain is built from TRBV20-1 and TRBJ1-2; tentative D call: TRBD1 (6 bases). V gave up 0 bases and J gave up 3 bases, with 14 bases separating them. CDR3 length: 15 amino acids. Germline lookup yields CDR1 DFQATT and CDR2 SNEGSKA (reference sequence). CDR3: CSARDWWDTHYGYTF. The CDR3 bases are TGCAGTGCTAGAGATTGGTGGGACACCCACTATGGCTACACCTTC.

This clonotype has a single count. J is TRBJ1-2 and V is TRBV6-1; the D is unclear. CDR1 is MNHNS, CDR2 SASEGT, per germline. CDR3 length: 13 residues. Trimming pared 3 bases from V and 5 bases from J, leaving 10 bases between. This chain's CDR3 is CASSEIGGYGYTF. The CDR3 nucleotides are TGTGCCAGCAGTGAGATTGGTGGGTATGGCTACACCTTC.

The chain employs TRBV7-9 and TRBJ1-4; 7 bases align to TRBD1. V trimming: 4 bases; J trimming: 8 bases; junction bases outside the gene matches: 7. Germline V CDR1 and CDR2: SEHNR, FQNEAQ (reference sequence). The CDR3 has 14 residues. DNA for the CDR3: TGTGCCAGCAGCTCCCGACAGGGAGGAGAAAAACTGTTTTTT. This sequence encodes CASSSRQGGEKLFF.

This clonotype was observed at least ten times. The chain links TRBV24-1 to TRBJ2-1; D gene ambiguous. Germline CDR1 and CDR2: KGHDR and SFDVKD. This CDR3 has 14 amino acids. Deletions cut 2 bases from V and 0 bases from J, with 4 bases between. CDR3 loop: CATSDSSSYNEQFF. CDR3 DNA sequence: TGTGCCACCAGTGATTCGTCCTCCTACAATGAGCAGTTCTTC.